Each of the 10 T cell receptor beta chains below was sequenced from the same sample in a study of cytotoxic CD8 clonotypes in ibrutinib-treated CLL. The assay was immunoSEQ multiplex PCR, and TCRdb's table has in-frame clones only and misses some. The table includes some 150,000 clones, 70% to 80% detected once. The sample was PBMCs, taken after 24 months of ibrutinib treatment. The origin of the receptors is a human donor with chronic lymphocytic leukemia.

This rearrangement joins TRBV7-8 to TRBJ1-1; maybe TRBD1 (6 bases). This CDR3 comprises 13 residues. Trimming took off 5 bases at V and 5 bases at J, with 12 bases between the two ends. Germline values: CDR1 SGHVS, CDR2 FQNEAQ. The CDR3 DNA reads TGTGCCAGCAGCCACAGGGTTGGGACTGAAGCTTTCTTT. It is translated as CASSHRVGTEAFF. Supplemented by reference TRBV7-8 and TRBJ1-1, the full variable domain reads GAGVSQSPRYKVAKRGQDVALRCDPISGHVSLFWYQQALGQGPEFLTYFQNEAQLDKSGLPSDRFFAERPEGSVSTLKIQRTQQEDSAVYLCASSHRVGTEAFFGQGTRLTVV.

The chain couples TRBV5-4 to TRBJ1-4; the D gene is possibly TRBD1 (5 bases). V lost 2 bases and J 7 bases, leaving 9 bases between the germline ends. The germline CDR1 and CDR2 sequences are SGHNT and YYREEE (reference sequence). The CDR3 contains 13 residues. The CDR3: CASSFQGGEKLFF. The CDR3 region has the DNA TGTGCCAGCAGCTTCCAGGGCGGTGAAAAACTGTTTTTT.

The chain links TRBV5-6 to TRBJ2-5, with 8 bases fitting TRBD1. CDR3 length: 14 amino acids. CDR1 and CDR2 (germline): SGHDT, YYEEEE. The trim removed 4 bases at V and 5 bases at J, leaving 7 bases unmatched. CDR3 protein: CASSPRGPGETQYF. CDR3 DNA sequence: TGTGCCAGCAGCCCCAGGGGGCCGGGGGAGACCCAGTACTTC.

The chain recombines TRBV5-1 with TRBJ1-5; 7 nucleotides agree with TRBD1. The CDR3 has 14 amino acids. From germline, CDR1 is SGHRS and CDR2 YFSETQ. J gave up 8 bases and V 0 bases, and 5 bases lay outside the gene matches. CDR3: CASSLGAGGEPQHF. The CDR3, as DNA: TGCGCCAGCAGCTTGGGGGCAGGGGGTGAGCCCCAGCATTTT. Full variable domain (outside the CDR3, taken from reference TRBV5-1 and TRBJ1-5): KAGVTQTPRYLIKTRGQQVTLSCSPISGHRSVSWYQQTPGQGLQFLFEYFSETQRNKGNFPGRFSGRQFSNSRSEMNVSTLELGDSALYLCASSLGAGGEPQHFGDGTRLSIL.

The CDR3 DNA sequence: TGTGCCAGCAGCTCCTGGGGAGGGGCAGATACGCAGTATTTT. Its protein is CASSSWGGADTQYF. This chain links TRBV7-2 with TRBJ2-3; 7 bases are shared with TRBD2. Unmatched junction bases numbered 5, after V lost 4 bases and J lost 4 bases. The CDR3 is 14 residues long. The germline V gene encodes CDR1 SGHTA and CDR2 FQGNSA.

Concerning this clone: This CDR3 is also generated by other DNA sequences in the sample. The chain couples TRBV29-1 to TRBJ1-2; 9 positions agree with TRBD1. This CDR3 is built from 12 residues. Germline loops: CDR1 SQVTM, CDR2 ANQGSEA. V gave up 6 bases and J gave up 3 bases; unmatched junction bases: 2. The DNA for the CDR3 is TGCAGCGTGAGACAGGGGGACTATGGCTACACCTTC. Its translation: CSVRQGDYGYTF.

The chain links TRBV2 to TRBJ1-5; possibly TRBD1 for D (5 bases). V lost 5 bases and J 7 bases, leaving 12 bases between the germline ends. The CDR3 loop spans 13 amino acids. The germline CDR1 and CDR2 sequences are SNHLY and FYNNEI. The CDR3 reads CASSIGRGQPQHF. CDR3 bases: TGTGCCAGCAGTATCGGACGGGGCCAGCCCCAGCATTTT.

The J gene is TRBJ2-5, the V gene TRBV2; 11 bases line up with TRBD2. This CDR3 region has 14 residues. Germline loops: CDR1 SNHLY, CDR2 FYNNEI. J was trimmed by 5 bases and V by 6 bases; bases with no gene match: 5. DNA for the CDR3: TGTGCCAGCAGCGATAGCGGGGGGGTGGAGACCCAGTACTTC. Amino acids: CASSDSGGVETQYF.

CDR3 loop: CASTLGPNWRERPETQYF. For the CDR3, the DNA is TGTGCCAGCACCCTGGGCCCCAATTGGCGGGAGCGGCCAGAGACCCAGTACTTC. The rearrangement uses TRBV7-3 and TRBJ2-5; 7 nucleotides agree with TRBD2. The V segment lost 7 bases and the J segment 4 bases; nucleotides outside the gene matches: 21. The germline V gene encodes CDR1 SGHTA and CDR2 FQGTGA. CDR3 length: 18 residues.

The V call is TRBV14, the J call TRBJ2-1; 14 nucleotides align to TRBD2. With 7 bases clipped from V and 7 bases from J, the junction kept 6 bases outside the gene matches. Germline V gene data show CDR1 as SGHDN and CDR2 as FVKESK. The CDR3 loop spans 15 amino acids. CDR3: CASTPTSGRGNEQFF. CDR3 bases: TGTGCCAGCACCCCGACTAGCGGGAGGGGGAATGAGCAGTTCTTC.